The sequence of this T cell receptor beta chain was determined in a study of cytomegalovirus exposure and HLA in healthy donors. Whole-study results and caveats: A missense DCLRE1C variant was associated with V- and J-gene trimming of TCR beta chains in a later analysis, and an independent cohort replicated the association.

The CDR3 sequence is 14 residues long. CDR1 MRHNA and CDR2 SNTAGT come from the germline V gene. The V gene end was trimmed by 2 bases and the J gene end by 6 bases; junction bases not matched to a gene: 3. About this clone itself: Its antigen is not identified. This sample includes further DNA sequences coding for the same CDR3.

The study ran its PCR with 60 Vbeta and 13 Jbeta primers. Libraries were prepared by immunoSEQ multiplex PCR; TCRdb keeps only in-frame clonotypes and omits some of them. This table has 100,000 to 150,000 clones, approximately 83% appearing once. The chain recombines TRBV6-4 with TRBJ2-2; 7 bases are a match to TRBD1. The sample taken for sequencing was PBMCs. This clonotype was obtained from a girl aged 2-10 years in good health and CMV-seronegative. The CDR3 spells CASSDSQGAGELFF. The CDR3 DNA reads as TGTGCCAGCAGTGACAGCCAGGGGGCCGGGGAGCTGTTTTTT.